This entry lists 13 T cell receptor beta chains sequenced from one sample in a study of T cell responses to AZD1222 COVID-19 vaccine. The table came from immunoSEQ multiplex PCR; TCRdb's copy has only in-frame clones and leaves some out. The data contain around 140,000 clones, approximately 93% of them singletons. Sequences were derived from peripheral blood, sampled on day 0 of AZD1222 vaccination. Receptors were obtained from an adult in good health.

The chain employs TRBV3-1 (or the pseudogene TRBV3-2) and TRBJ2-2, with TRBD2 matching 9 bases. The CDR3 extends over 20 amino acids. The germline V gene has CDR1 LGHDT and CDR2 YNNKEL (reference sequence). V lost 4 bases and J lost 1; bases outside the gene matches: 16. This chain's CDR3 is CASSPGRILAGGRNTGELFF. CDR3 DNA: TGTGCCAGCAGCCCAGGGCGTATCCTGGCGGGAGGGAGGAACACCGGGGAGCTGTTTTTT.

The chain has TRBV9 and TRBJ1-4; D is uncertain. Germline assignment: CDR1 SGDLS and CDR2 YYNGEE. The CDR3 extends over 14 amino acids. Trimming left V 1 base short and J 5 bases short, with 9 bases between. The CDR3 loop is CASSVNSDNEKLFF. In DNA, the CDR3 is TGTGCCAGCAGCGTAAATTCAGACAATGAAAAACTGTTTTTT.

The chain couples TRBV13 to TRBJ1-1; perhaps TRBD1 as D (6 bases). Trimming took 3 bases from V and 5 from J, leaving 13 bases between them. This CDR3 region has 14 residues. Germline CDR1 is PRHDT and CDR2 is FYEKMQ (reference sequence). DNA of the CDR3: TGTGCCAGCAGCTTTCAGGGGAGGGGAACTGAAGCTTTCTTT. It codes for CASSFQGRGTEAFF.

The chain recombines TRBV5-4 with TRBJ2-3, with D uncertain. With 2 bases removed from V and 3 bases from J, the gap between germline ends came to 7 bases. The CDR3 consists of 13 residues. Germline V gene sequence: CDR1 SGHNT, CDR2 YYREEE (reference sequence). CDR3 loop: CASSFEQTDTQYF. CDR3 DNA sequence: TGTGCCAGCAGCTTTGAGCAGACAGATACGCAGTATTTT.

This clone was detected a few times. The chain links TRBV3-1 (or the pseudogene TRBV3-2) to TRBJ1-2; 10 bases are shared with TRBD1. CDR1 and CDR2 from the germline V gene are LGHDT and YNNKEL (reference sequence). The CDR3 is 14 residues long. The ends lost 6 bases at V and 4 bases at J; junction bases unmatched: 5. CDR3 sequence: CASSLTGGGYGYTF. In DNA, the CDR3 is TGTGCCAGCAGTCTGACAGGGGGCGGCTATGGCTACACCTTC.

The chain recombines TRBV28 with TRBJ1-5; 10 bases map to TRBD1. The CDR3 consists of 15 residues. The germline CDR1 and CDR2 sequences are MDHEN and SYDVKM. V lost 6 bases, J lost 7 bases, and 9 bases stayed unmatched. CDR3 sequence (DNA): TGTGCCAGCAGCCTGACAGGGGGCGCAGGACAGCCCCAGCATTTT. Its translation is CASSLTGGAGQPQHF.

This clone appeared a single time. The rearrangement uses TRBV2 and TRBJ2-3; D gene unclear. CDR1 is SNHLY, CDR2 FYNNEI, per germline. V lost 3 bases and J 1 base, leaving 11 bases between the germline ends. This CDR3 comprises 15 residues. The DNA for the CDR3 is TGTGCCAGCAGTGAGCTGGCGCCGGGCACAGATACGCAGTATTTT. The encoded protein is CASSELAPGTDTQYF.

The V and J genes are TRBV2 and TRBJ2-7; TRBD1 matches at 7 bases. Germline values: CDR1 SNHLY, CDR2 FYNNEI. With V trimmed by 6 bases and J by 4 bases, 6 bases remained unmatched. There are 13 residues in the CDR3. CDR3 amino acids: CASRRGRRYEQYF. For the CDR3, the DNA is TGTGCCAGCAGAAGGGGGCGTAGATACGAGCAGTACTTC. Combining the CDR3 with reference TRBV2 and TRBJ2-7 gives the whole variable domain EPEVTQTPSHQVTQMGQEVILRCVPISNHLYFYWYRQILGQKVEFLVSFYNNEISEKSEIFDDQFSVERPDGSNFTLKIRSTKLEDSAMYFCASRRGRRYEQYFGPGTRLTVT.

V and J are TRBV15 and TRBJ1-6, with D unclear. The CDR3 spans 12 residues. Trimming removed 1 base from V and 8 bases from J, with 3 bases in between. Germline V lookup: CDR1 LNHNV, CDR2 YYDKDF (reference sequence). CDR3 in amino acids: CATSRAYSPLHF. CDR3 bases: TGTGCCACCAGCAGAGCCTATTCACCCCTCCACTTT.

The rearrangement links TRBV7-6 to TRBJ1-3; D not resolved. Germline CDR1 is SGHVS and CDR2 is FNYEAQ. The CDR3 loop spans 13 amino acids. V lost 5 bases and J lost 8, with 13 bases in between. The CDR3 region has the DNA TGTGCCAGCAGCCCAAAAGATGTCTACACCATATATTTT. This translates into CASSPKDVYTIYF.

This clone was counted a single time. The rearrangement joins TRBV14 to TRBJ2-7, with TRBD2 matching over 8 bases. Trimming cost V 5 bases and J 4 bases; bases outside gene matches: 7. CDR3 length: 14 amino acids. Germline V CDR1 and CDR2: SGHDN, FVKESK. The CDR3 here is CASSIGAGVYEQYF. The CDR3, as DNA: TGTGCCAGCAGCATCGGAGCGGGAGTGTACGAGCAGTACTTC.

This rearrangement joins TRBV13 to TRBJ2-7; 12 bases agree with TRBD2. This CDR3 has 16 residues. Germline lookup yields CDR1 PRHDT and CDR2 FYEKMQ (reference sequence). The V segment lost 0 bases and the J segment 5 bases; nucleotides outside the gene matches: 5. This CDR3 reads CASSLGASGRADEQYF. The CDR3 DNA sequence: TGTGCCAGCAGCTTAGGGGCTAGCGGGAGGGCCGACGAGCAGTACTTC.

J is TRBJ1-4 and V is TRBV5-5; D is perhaps TRBD1 (5 bases). Germline CDR1 SGHKS, CDR2 YYEKEE (reference sequence). Trimming removed 4 bases at V and 7 bases at J, with 14 bases between. The CDR3 has 14 residues. The CDR3, as DNA: TGTGCCAGCAGCGTGGGACCCGGGGGTGAAAAACTGTTTTTT. Translating it yields CASSVGPGGEKLFF. The whole variable domain, remainder taken from reference TRBV5-5 and TRBJ1-4, is DAGVTQSPTHLIKTRGQQVTLRCSPISGHKSVSWYQQVLGQGPQFIFQYYEKEERGRGNFPDRFSARQFPNYSSELNVNALLLGDSALYLCASSVGPGGEKLFFGSGTQLSVL.